The 7 T cell receptor beta chains in this list originate from one sample, sequenced in a study of shared clonotypes between healthy human individuals. Profiled with immunoSEQ multiplex PCR; TCRdb holds only in-frame clones, not every one. Of millions of clones in the sample, over 85% are singletons; the top ten hold around 0.14%. The material sequenced was naive CD4+ T cells sorted from blood. Subset denoted: CD45RA+ positively selected. All receptors come from a man between 18 and 35 years old in good health.

The chain couples TRBV7-3 to TRBJ2-7, with TRBD1 matching 11 bases. Trimming at V came to 4 bases and at J to 3 bases, leaving 2 bases not matched to a gene. The length of the CDR3 is 14 residues. Per the germline V gene, CDR1 is SGHTA and CDR2 is FQGTGA. Here the CDR3 reads CASSYGTGGYEQYF. In DNA form, the CDR3 reads TGTGCCAGCAGCTATGGGACAGGGGGCTACGAGCAGTACTTC.

The chain is built from TRBV6-5 and TRBJ2-7; TRBD1 aligns across 7 bases. Germline V gene data show CDR1 as MNHEY and CDR2 as SVGAGI. CDR3 length: 15 residues. The junction had 16 bases not matched to a gene; V was cut back by 5 bases and J by 9 bases. The DNA of the CDR3 is TGTGCCAGCAGTGGCTCAGGGGGAGCCAATACGATGCAGTACTTC. Its translation is CASSGSGGANTMQYF.

The CDR3 DNA sequence: TGCGCCAGCAGCCAACCGTTTACCCGGAACACTGAAGCTTTCTTT. Protein: CASSQPFTRNTEAFF. The rearrangement joins TRBV4-1 to TRBJ1-1, with D hard to call. Germline loops: CDR1 MGHRA, CDR2 YSYEKL. The CDR3 length is 15 residues. V was cut by 2 bases and J by 1 base, with 11 bases left in between.

The chain couples TRBV7-8 to TRBJ1-1; 10 nucleotides align to TRBD1. The CDR3 contains 16 residues. Germline trimming cut 6 bases from V and 4 bases from J; bases unmatched to any gene: 11. The germline V gene has CDR1 SGHVS and CDR2 FQNEAQ. This CDR3 is CASRSPPGTGATEAFF. In DNA, the CDR3 is TGTGCCAGCAGATCCCCACCAGGGACAGGGGCCACTGAAGCTTTCTTT.

The CDR3, as DNA: TGTGCCAGCGAGGGACTAGAGAACACCGGGGAGCTGTTTTTT. It encodes CASEGLENTGELFF. The chain is built from TRBV6-6 and TRBJ2-2, with 8 bases lining up with TRBD2. Unmatched junction bases numbered 3, after V lost 8 bases and J lost 1 base. Germline V gene data show CDR1 as MNHNY and CDR2 as SVGAGI (reference sequence). This CDR3 is built from 14 residues.

The V gene is TRBV2, the J gene TRBJ2-5, with 10 positions matching TRBD2. V trimming: 2 bases; J trimming: 4 bases; junction bases outside the gene matches: 4. The CDR3 consists of 15 residues. CDR1 is SNHLY, CDR2 FYNNEI, per germline. CDR3 in amino acids: CASSELAGGRETQYF. The CDR3 DNA reads as TGTGCCAGCAGTGAATTAGCGGGAGGCAGAGAGACCCAGTACTTC.

The V call is TRBV5-1, the J call TRBJ2-2; TRBD2 might be the D (5 bases). V was pared by 0 bases and J by 5 bases, with 14 bases between. The CDR3 spans 16 residues. Germline V CDR1 and CDR2: SGHRS, YFSETQ. The CDR3 sequence: CASSLAAAGGTGELFF. The CDR3 DNA is TGCGCCAGCAGCTTGGCGGCCGCAGGAGGTACCGGGGAGCTGTTTTTT.